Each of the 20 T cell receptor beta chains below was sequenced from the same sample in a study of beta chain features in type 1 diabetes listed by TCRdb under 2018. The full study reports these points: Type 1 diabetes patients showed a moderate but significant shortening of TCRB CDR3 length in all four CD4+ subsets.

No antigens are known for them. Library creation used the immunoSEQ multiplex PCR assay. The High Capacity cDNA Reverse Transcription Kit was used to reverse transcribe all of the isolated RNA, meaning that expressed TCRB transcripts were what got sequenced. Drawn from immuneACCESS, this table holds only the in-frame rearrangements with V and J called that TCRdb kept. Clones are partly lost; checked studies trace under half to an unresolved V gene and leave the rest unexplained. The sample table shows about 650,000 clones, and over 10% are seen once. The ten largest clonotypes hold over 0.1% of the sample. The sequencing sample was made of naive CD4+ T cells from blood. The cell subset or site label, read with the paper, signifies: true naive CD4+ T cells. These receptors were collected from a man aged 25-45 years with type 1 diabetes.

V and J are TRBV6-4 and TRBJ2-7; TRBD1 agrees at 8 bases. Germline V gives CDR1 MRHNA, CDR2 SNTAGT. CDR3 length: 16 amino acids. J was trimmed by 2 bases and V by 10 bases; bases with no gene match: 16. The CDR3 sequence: CATRPKCRDRPYEQYF. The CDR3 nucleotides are TGTGCCACCCGCCCCAAATGTCGGGACAGGCCCTACGAGCAGTACTTC.

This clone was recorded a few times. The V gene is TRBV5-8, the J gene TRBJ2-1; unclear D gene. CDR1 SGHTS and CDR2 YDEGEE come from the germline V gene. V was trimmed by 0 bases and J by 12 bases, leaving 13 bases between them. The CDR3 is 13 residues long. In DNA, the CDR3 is TGTGCCAGCAGCTTGGCACTCCCTTATATGCAGTTCTTC. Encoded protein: CASSLALPYMQFF. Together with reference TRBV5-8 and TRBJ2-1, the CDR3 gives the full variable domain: EAGVTQSPTHLIKTRGQQATLRCSPISGHTSVYWYQQALGLGLQFLLWYDEGEERNRGNFPPRFSGRQFPNYSSELNVNALELEDSALYLCASSLALPYMQFFGPGTRLTVL.

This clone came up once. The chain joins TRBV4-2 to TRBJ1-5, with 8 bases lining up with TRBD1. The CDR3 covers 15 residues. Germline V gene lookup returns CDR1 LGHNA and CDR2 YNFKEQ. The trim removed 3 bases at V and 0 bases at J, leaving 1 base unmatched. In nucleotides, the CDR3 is TGTGCCAGCAGCCATGGACAGGGTAGCAATCAGCCCCAGCATTTT. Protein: CASSHGQGSNQPQHF.

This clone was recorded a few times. CDR3 sequence reads: CASSQDLAGTGYTF. The CDR3 nucleotides read TGCGCCAGCAGCCAAGATCTCGCTGGGACTGGCTACACCTTC. The V call is TRBV4-3, the J call TRBJ1-2; maybe TRBD1 (5 bases). Looked up from germline, CDR1 is LGHNA and CDR2 is YSLEER. The CDR3 sequence is 14 residues long. V was shortened by 0 bases and J by 7 bases, with 12 bases between the two germline ends.

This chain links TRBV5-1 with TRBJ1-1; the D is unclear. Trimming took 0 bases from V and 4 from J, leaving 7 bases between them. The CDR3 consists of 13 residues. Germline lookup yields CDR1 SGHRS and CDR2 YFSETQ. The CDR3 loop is CASSLVVSTEAFF. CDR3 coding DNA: TGCGCCAGCAGCTTGGTTGTCTCCACTGAAGCTTTCTTT.

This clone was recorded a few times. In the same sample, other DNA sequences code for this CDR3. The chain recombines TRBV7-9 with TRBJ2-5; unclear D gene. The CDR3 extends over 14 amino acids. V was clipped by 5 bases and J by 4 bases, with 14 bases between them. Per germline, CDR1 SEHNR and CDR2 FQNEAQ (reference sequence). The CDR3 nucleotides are TGTGCCAGCAGCCCACCGGGCCCGCGAGAGACCCAGTACTTC. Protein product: CASSPPGPRETQYF.

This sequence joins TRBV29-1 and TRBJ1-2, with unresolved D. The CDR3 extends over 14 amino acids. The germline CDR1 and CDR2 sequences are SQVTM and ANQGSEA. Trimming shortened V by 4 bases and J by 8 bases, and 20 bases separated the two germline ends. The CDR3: CSVGSGISAGGYTF. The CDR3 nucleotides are TGCAGCGTTGGTTCCGGGATCAGTGCTGGGGGCTACACCTTC.

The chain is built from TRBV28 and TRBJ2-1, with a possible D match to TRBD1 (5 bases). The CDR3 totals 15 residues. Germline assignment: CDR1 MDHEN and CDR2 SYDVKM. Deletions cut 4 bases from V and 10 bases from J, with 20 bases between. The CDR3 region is CASSSPGFFGREQFF. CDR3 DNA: TGTGCCAGCAGTTCCCCAGGGTTTTTTGGTCGGGAGCAGTTCTTC. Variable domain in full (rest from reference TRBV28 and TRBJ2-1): DVKVTQSSRYLVKRTGEKVFLECVQDMDHENMFWYRQDPGLGLRLIYFSYDVKMKEKGDIPEGYSVSREKKERFSLILESASTNQTSMYLCASSSPGFFGREQFFGPGTRLTVL.

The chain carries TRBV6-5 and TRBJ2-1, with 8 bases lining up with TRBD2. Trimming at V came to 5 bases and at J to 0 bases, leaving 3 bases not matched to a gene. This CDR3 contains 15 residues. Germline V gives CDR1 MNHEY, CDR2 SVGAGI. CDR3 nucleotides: TGTGCCAGCAGTACGGGACTAGACTCCTACAATGAGCAGTTCTTC. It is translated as CASSTGLDSYNEQFF.

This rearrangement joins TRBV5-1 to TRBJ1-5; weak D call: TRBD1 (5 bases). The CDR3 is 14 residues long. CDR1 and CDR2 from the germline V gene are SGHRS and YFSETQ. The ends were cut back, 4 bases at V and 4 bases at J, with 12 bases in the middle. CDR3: CASSLRAGNQPQHF. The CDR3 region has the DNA TGCGCCAGCAGCCTGAGGGCAGGGAATCAGCCCCAGCATTTT.

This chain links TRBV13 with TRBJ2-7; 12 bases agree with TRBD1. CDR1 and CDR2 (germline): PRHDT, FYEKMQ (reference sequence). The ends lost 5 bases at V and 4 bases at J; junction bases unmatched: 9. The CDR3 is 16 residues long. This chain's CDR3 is CASSAGQGALEYEQYF. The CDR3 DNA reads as TGTGCCAGCAGCGCGGGACAGGGGGCCTTGGAATACGAGCAGTACTTC.

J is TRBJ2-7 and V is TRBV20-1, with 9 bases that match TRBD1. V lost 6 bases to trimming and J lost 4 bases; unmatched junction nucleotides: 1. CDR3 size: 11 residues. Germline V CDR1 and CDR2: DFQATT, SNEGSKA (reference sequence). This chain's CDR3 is CSAGTGYEQYF. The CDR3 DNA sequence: TGCAGTGCGGGGACAGGGTACGAGCAGTACTTC.

CDR3 residues: CASSADRVGNQPQHF. The CDR3 nucleotides read TGTGCCAGCAGCGCAGACAGGGTGGGCAATCAGCCCCAGCATTTT. V and J are TRBV7-9 and TRBJ1-5; 7 bases are shared with TRBD1. V was pared by 5 bases and J by 2 bases, with 6 bases of the junction left unmatched. Germline CDR1 and CDR2: SEHNR and FQNEAQ (reference sequence). The CDR3 is 15 amino acids.

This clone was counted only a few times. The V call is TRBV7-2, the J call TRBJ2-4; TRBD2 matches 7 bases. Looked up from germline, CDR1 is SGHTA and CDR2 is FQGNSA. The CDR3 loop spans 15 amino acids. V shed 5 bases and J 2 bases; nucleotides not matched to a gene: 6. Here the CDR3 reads CASSPPSGTKNIQYF. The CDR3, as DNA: TGTGCCAGCAGCCCACCGAGCGGGACCAAAAACATTCAGTACTTC.

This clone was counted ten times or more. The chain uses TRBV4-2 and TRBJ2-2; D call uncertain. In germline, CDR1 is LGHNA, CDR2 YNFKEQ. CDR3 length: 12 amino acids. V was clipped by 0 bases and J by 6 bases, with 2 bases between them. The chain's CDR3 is CASSQEAGELFF. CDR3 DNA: TGTGCCAGCAGCCAAGAAGCCGGGGAGCTGTTTTTT.

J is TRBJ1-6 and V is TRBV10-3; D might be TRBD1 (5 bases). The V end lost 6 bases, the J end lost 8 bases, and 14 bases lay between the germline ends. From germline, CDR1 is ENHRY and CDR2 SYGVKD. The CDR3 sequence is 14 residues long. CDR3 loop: CAIRARGDDSPLHF. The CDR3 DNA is TGTGCCATCAGGGCTAGAGGGGATGATTCACCCCTCCACTTT.

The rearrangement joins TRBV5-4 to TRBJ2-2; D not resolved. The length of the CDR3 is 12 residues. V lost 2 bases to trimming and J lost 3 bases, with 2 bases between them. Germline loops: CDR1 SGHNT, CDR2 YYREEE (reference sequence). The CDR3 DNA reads TGTGCCAGCAGCTTTTACACCGGGGAGCTGTTTTTT. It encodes CASSFYTGELFF. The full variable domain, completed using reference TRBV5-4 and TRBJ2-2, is ETGVTQSPTHLIKTRGQQVTLRCSSQSGHNTVSWYQQALGQGPQFIFQYYREEENGRGNFPPRFSGLQFPNYSSELNVNALELDDSALYLCASSFYTGELFFGEGSRLTVL.

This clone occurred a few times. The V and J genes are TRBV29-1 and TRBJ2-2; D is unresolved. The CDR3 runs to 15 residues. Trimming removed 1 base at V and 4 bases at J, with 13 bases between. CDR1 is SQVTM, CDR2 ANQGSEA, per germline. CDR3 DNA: TGCAGCGTTGAAGTATTGGGTCGGATCACCGGGGAGCTGTTTTTT. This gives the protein CSVEVLGRITGELFF.

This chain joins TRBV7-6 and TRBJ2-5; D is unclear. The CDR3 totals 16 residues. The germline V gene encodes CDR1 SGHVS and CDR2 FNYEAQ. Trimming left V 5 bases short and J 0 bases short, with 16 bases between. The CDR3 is CASSQGLAGHQETQYF. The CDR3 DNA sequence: TGTGCCAGCAGCCAAGGCCTGGCAGGCCACCAAGAGACCCAGTACTTC.

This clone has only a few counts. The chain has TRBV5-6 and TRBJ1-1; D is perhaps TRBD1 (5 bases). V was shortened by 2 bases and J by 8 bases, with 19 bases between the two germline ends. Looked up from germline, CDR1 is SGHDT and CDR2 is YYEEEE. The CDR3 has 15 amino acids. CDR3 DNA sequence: TGTGCCAGCAGCTTATCTGGGGGACCCCCTATGGAAGCTTTCTTT. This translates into CASSLSGGPPMEAFF.